This TCR beta chain was observed in a study of T cell repertoires in cytomegalovirus infection. A remark on this clonotype: What it binds is unknown. One junction end does not reproduce the germline sequence, and a read error may be involved.

In germline, CDR1 is MDHEN, CDR2 SYDVKM. The CDR3 consists of 14 residues. MiXCR, applied by TCRdb to the reads, yields one record per CDR3 protein. The data show approximately 700,000 distinct CDR3 sequences, less than 40% seen once. Study results and caveats: Individuals carrying CMV plus the relevant HLA were identified by cumulative frequency of public TCR beta families.

The sample consisted of PBMCs. The sequence came from a human donor in good health (CMV status not recorded). Some clones in this sample may be carry-over from other donors' samples. The genes are TRBV28 and TRBJ2-7, with D possibly being TRBD2 (5 bases). The CDR3 sequence is CPSSFSTSTGEQYF. The CDR3 bases are TGTCCCAGCAGTTTCTCGACTTCGACGGGGGAGCAGTACTTC.